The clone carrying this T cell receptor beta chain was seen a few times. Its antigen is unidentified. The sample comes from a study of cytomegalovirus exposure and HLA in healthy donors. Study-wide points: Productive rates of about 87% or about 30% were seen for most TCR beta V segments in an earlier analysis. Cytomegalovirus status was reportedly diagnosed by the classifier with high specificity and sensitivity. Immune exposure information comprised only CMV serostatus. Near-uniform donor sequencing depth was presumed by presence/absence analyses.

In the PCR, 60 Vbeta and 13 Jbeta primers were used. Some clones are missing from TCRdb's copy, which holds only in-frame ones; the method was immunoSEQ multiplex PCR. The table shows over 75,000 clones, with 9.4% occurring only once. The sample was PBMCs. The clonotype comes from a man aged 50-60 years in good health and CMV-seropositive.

Written as DNA, the CDR3 is TGCGCCAGCAGCTTGGGCGGGGCGAATCAGCCCCAGCATTTT. It is translated as CASSLGGANQPQHF. V and J are TRBV5-1 and TRBJ1-5, with a tentative D call TRBD1 (5 bases). Germline CDR1 and CDR2: SGHRS and YFSETQ. Trimming stripped 0 bases from V and 4 bases from J, with 8 bases between. This CDR3 is 14 amino acids long. The complete variable domain, with remaining parts taken from reference TRBV5-1 and TRBJ1-5, reads KAGVTQTPRYLIKTRGQQVTLSCSPISGHRSVSWYQQTPGQGLQFLFEYFSETQRNKGNFPGRFSGRQFSNSRSEMNVSTLELGDSALYLCASSLGGANQPQHFGDGTRLSIL.